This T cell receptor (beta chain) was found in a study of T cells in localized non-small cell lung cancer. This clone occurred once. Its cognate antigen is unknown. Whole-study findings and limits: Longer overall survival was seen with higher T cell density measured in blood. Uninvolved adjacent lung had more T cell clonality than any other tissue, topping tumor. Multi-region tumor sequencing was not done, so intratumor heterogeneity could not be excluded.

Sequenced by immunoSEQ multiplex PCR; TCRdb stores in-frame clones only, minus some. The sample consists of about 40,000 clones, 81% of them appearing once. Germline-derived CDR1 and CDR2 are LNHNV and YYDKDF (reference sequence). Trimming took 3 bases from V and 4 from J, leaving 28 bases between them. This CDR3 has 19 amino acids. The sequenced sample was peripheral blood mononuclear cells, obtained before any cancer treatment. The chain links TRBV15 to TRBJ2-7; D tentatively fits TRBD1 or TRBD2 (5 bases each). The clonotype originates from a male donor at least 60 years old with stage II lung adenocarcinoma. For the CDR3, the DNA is TGTGCCACCAGCAGTGGGGTATTATCGCCGGGACGGAAATCTTACGAGCAGTACTTC. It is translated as CATSSGVLSPGRKSYEQYF.